The rows below give T cell receptor beta chains drawn from one sample of a study of vaccination effects on CD4 cells after COVID-19. These receptors are not linked to any known antigen. Clones were read by immunoSEQ multiplex PCR, and TCRdb kept only the in-frame ones, dropping some. The sample records more than 60,000 clones, about 74% being singletons. The sequences come from CD4+ T cells from PBMCs cultured without peptide, collected after COVID-19 vaccination. The origin of the receptors is a human donor who received a COVID-19 vaccine. Both conserved end residues are part of each CDR3. A D gene is named only where the DNA matches it firmly. Not all rows give a size; the values are once, few, many and, for expanded clones, a class.

v_gene	abundance	j_gene	d_gene	CDR3aa	CDR3nt
TRBV28	-	TRBJ1-2	-	CASSWGEYGYTF	TGTGCCAGCAGCTGGGGGGAGTATGGCTACACCTTC
TRBV29-1	-	TRBJ2-1	-	CSVVRRTYNEQFF	TGCAGCGTTGTACGGAGGACCTACAATGAGCAGTTCTTC
TRBV3-1/TRBV3-2	-	TRBJ2-2	-	CASSLRGAETGELFF	TGTGCCAGCAGCCTCAGGGGGGCCGAAACCGGGGAGCTGTTTTTT
TRBV11-3	-	TRBJ2-6	-	CASSHRESGANVLTF	TGTGCCAGCAGCCACAGGGAATCTGGGGCCAACGTCCTGACTTTC
TRBV15	few	TRBJ2-2	-	CATSSKGTGELFF	TGTGCCACCAGCAGCAAGGGCACCGGGGAGCTGTTTTTT
TRBV2	-	TRBJ1-4	-	CASSYARAAGNEKLFF	TGTGCCAGCAGTTATGCCAGGGCGGCGGGTAATGAAAAACTGTTTTTT
TRBV19	-	TRBJ1-2	TRBD1	CASSSKGTGIGYTF	TGTGCCAGTAGTTCAAAGGGGACAGGGATTGGCTACACCTTC
TRBV7-2	-	TRBJ1-6	TRBD1	CASSRRQGVRSLHF	TGTGCCAGCAGCCGCCGACAGGGGGTTAGGTCCCTCCACTTT
TRBV29-1	-	TRBJ1-4	-	CSAGGVPNEKLFF	TGCAGCGCAGGAGGGGTGCCTAATGAAAAACTGTTTTTT
TRBV4-3	few	TRBJ1-2	-	CASSQDHLRGGGYTF	TGCGCCAGCAGCCAAGATCATTTGAGGGGTGGTGGCTACACCTTC
TRBV5-1	-	TRBJ2-1	TRBD2	CASSLGLAGGREQFF	TGCGCCAGCAGCTTGGGACTAGCGGGGGGGCGCGAGCAGTTCTTC
TRBV2	few	TRBJ2-2	-	CASKLGTPNTGELFF	TGTGCCAGCAAGCTTGGGACTCCGAACACCGGGGAGCTGTTTTTT
TRBV5-4	-	TRBJ2-1	TRBD2	CASSVPGLAGGAEYNEQFF	TGTGCCAGCAGCGTACCGGGACTAGCGGGGGGGGCGGAATACAATGAGCAGTTCTTC
TRBV12-3/TRBV12-4	few	TRBJ1-5	-	CASSQGSNQPQHF	TGTGCCAGCAGTCAAGGCAGTAATCAGCCCCAGCATTTT
TRBV10-3	once	TRBJ1-4	-	CAISLGGAATNEKLFF	TGTGCCATCAGTCTCGGGGGAGCGGCAACTAATGAAAAACTGTTTTTT
TRBV6-5	-	TRBJ1-2	-	CASGGLQRGYTF	TGTGCCAGCGGGGGGCTACAGCGTGGCTACACCTTC
TRBV29-1	once	TRBJ1-1	-	CSFRVGGTEAFF	TGCAGCTTCAGGGTTGGGGGCACTGAAGCTTTCTTT
TRBV11-2	-	TRBJ2-5	-	CASSLRRREVETQYF	TGTGCCAGCAGCTTACGGCGGAGGGAGGTGGAGACCCAGTACTTC
TRBV5-1	-	TRBJ1-1	-	CASSLVLPDNTEAFF	TGCGCCAGCAGCCTAGTGTTGCCAGACAACACTGAAGCTTTCTTT
TRBV7-2	-	TRBJ1-1	-	CASREDSLTEAFF	TGTGCCAGCAGAGAGGACAGCCTCACTGAAGCTTTCTTT
TRBV6-5	-	TRBJ1-1	TRBD1	CASSRQGNTEAFF	TGTGCCAGCAGTCGACAGGGGAACACTGAAGCTTTCTTT
TRBV6-5	-	TRBJ2-1	TRBD1	CASKRQGPYNEQFF	TGTGCCAGCAAAAGACAGGGACCCTACAATGAGCAGTTCTTC
TRBV20-1	-	TRBJ1-2	-	CSGDGYTF	TGCAGTGGTGATGGCTACACCTTC
TRBV11-2	-	TRBJ2-5	-	CASSLSNNSAQETQYF	TGTGCCAGCAGCTTAAGTAACAACAGTGCCCAAGAGACCCAGTACTTC
TRBV7-2	-	TRBJ1-1	TRBD1	CASSLTGGASRTEAFF	TGTGCCAGCAGTTTAACAGGGGGCGCGAGTCGTACTGAAGCTTTCTTT